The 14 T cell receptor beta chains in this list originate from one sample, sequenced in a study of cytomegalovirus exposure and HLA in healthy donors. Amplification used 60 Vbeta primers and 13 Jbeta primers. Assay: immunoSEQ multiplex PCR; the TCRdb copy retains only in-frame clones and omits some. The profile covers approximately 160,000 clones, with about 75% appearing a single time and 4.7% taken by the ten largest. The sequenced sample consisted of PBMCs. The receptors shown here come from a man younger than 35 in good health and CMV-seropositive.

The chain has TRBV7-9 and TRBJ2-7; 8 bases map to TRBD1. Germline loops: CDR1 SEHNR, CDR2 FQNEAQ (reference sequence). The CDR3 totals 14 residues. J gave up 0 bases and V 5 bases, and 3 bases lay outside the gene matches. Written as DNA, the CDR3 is TGTGCCAGCAGCCAAGGGACAGGCTCCTACGAGCAGTACGTC. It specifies CASSQGTGSYEQYV.

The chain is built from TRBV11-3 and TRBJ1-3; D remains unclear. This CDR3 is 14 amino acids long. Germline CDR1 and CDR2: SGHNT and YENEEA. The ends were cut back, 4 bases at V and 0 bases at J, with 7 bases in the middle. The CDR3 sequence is CASSSTGSGNTIYF. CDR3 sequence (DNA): TGTGCCAGCAGCTCGACGGGCTCTGGAAACACCATATATTTT. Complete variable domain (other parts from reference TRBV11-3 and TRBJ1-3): EAGVVQSPRYKIIEKKQPVAFWCNPISGHNTLYWYLQNLGQGPELLIRYENEEAVDDSQLPKDRFSAERLKGVDSTLKIQPAELGDSAVYLCASSSTGSGNTIYFGEGSWLTVV.

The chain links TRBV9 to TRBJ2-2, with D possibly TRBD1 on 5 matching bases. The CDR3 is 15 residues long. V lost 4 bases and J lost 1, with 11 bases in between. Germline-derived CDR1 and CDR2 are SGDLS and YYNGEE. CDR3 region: CASSYMQGNTGELFF. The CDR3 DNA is TGTGCCAGCAGCTATATGCAGGGGAACACCGGGGAGCTGTTTTTT.

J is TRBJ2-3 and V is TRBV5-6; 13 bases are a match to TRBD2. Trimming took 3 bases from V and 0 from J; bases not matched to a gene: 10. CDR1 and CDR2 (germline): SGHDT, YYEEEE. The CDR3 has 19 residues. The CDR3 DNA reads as TGTGCCAGCAGCTCCATACTAGCGGGGGGGCCCGAAAGCACAGATACGCAGTATTTT. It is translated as CASSSILAGGPESTDTQYF. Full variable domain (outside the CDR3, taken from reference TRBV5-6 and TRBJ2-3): DAGVTQSPTHLIKTRGQQVTLRCSPKSGHDTVSWYQQALGQGPQFIFQYYEEEERQRGNFPDRFSGHQFPNYSSELNVNALLLGDSALYLCASSSILAGGPESTDTQYFGPGTRLTVL.

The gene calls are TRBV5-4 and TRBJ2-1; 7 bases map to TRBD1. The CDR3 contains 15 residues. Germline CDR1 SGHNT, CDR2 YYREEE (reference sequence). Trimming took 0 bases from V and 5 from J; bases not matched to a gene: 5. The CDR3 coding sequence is TGTGCCAGCAGCTTGGTGTGGACAGGAGACAATGAGCAGTTCTTC. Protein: CASSLVWTGDNEQFF.

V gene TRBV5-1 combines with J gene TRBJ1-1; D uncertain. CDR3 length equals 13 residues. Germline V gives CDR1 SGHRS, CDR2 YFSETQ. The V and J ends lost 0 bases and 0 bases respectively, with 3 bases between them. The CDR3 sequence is CASSLDMNTEAFF. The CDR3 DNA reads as TGCGCCAGCAGCTTGGACATGAACACTGAAGCTTTCTTT.

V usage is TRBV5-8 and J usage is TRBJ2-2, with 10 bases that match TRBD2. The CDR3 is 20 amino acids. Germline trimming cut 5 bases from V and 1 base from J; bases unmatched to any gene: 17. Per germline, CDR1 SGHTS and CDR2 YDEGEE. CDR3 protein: CASSPQVSAGGLLNTGELFF. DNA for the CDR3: TGTGCCAGCAGTCCCCAGGTTTCAGCGGGAGGGCTCTTGAACACCGGGGAGCTGTTTTTT.

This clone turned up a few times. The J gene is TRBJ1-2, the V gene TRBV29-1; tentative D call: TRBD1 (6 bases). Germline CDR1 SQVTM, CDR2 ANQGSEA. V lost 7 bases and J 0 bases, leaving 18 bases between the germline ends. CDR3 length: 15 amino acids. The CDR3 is CSAGGGGDTNYGYTF. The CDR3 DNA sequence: TGCAGCGCCGGAGGGGGGGGAGACACTAACTATGGCTACACCTTC.

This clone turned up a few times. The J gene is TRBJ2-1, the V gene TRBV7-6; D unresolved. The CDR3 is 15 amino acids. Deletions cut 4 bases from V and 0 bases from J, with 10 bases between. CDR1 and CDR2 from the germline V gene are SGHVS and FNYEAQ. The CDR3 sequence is CASSSPLYSYNEQFF. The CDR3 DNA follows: TGTGCCAGCAGCTCACCACTATACTCCTACAATGAGCAGTTCTTC.

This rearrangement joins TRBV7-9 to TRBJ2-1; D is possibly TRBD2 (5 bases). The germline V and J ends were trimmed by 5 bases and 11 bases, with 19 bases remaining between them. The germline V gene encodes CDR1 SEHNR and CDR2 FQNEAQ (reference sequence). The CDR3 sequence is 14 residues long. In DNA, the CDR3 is TGTGCCAGCAGCCCCGACGGGGTTATTGGTCAGCAGTTCTTC. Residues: CASSPDGVIGQQFF.

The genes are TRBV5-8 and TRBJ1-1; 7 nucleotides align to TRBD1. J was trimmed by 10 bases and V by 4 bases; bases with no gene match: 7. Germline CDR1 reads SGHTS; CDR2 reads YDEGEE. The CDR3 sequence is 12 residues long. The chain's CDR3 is CASSPTGYGAFF. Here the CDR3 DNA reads TGTGCCAGCAGCCCGACAGGGTACGGAGCTTTCTTT.

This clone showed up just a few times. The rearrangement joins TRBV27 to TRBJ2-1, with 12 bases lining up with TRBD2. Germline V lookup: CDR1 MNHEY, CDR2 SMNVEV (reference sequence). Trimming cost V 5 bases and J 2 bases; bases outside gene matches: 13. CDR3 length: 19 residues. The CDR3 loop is CASSTALDRTSGAYNEQFF. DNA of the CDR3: TGTGCCAGCAGTACTGCCCTCGACCGGACTAGCGGGGCCTACAATGAGCAGTTCTTC.

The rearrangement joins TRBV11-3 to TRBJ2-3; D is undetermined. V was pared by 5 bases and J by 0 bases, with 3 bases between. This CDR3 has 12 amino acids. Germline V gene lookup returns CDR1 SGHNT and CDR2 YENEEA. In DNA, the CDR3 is TGTGCCAGCAGCACTAGCACAGATACGCAGTATTTT. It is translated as CASSTSTDTQYF.

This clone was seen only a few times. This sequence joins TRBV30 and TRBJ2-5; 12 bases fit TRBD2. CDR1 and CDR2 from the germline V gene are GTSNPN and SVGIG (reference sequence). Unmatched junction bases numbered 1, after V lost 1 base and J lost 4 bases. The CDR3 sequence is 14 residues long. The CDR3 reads CAWSAGLAGETQYF. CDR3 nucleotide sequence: TGTGCCTGGAGTGCGGGACTAGCGGGAGAGACCCAGTACTTC.